The clone carrying this TCR beta chain has just a few counts. What it binds is not known. This sample was taken from a study of molecular identifiers for immune sequencing clone quantification. Study summary: In replicates, RNA from around 18,000 or 91,000 naive CD8 cells was divided five ways and four parts were sequenced.

With 4 bases removed from V and 9 bases from J, the gap between germline ends came to 13 bases. Germline V gene sequence: CDR1 SEHNR, CDR2 FQNEAQ (reference sequence). The CDR3 totals 14 residues. Sorting isolated naive CD8 T cells as CD8+CD4-CCR7+CD45RA+ events. It was with previously described methods and listed TCR primers that bulk TCR libraries were made. TCRdb processed the PCR reads anew with MiXCR; each CDR3 protein has one entry. The sample gives over 300,000 distinct CDR3 sequences, roughly a quarter of which show up once; 0.74% is in the top ten. Findings and caveats of the study: Spike-in Jurkat TCR RNA from a single cell reportedly registered among roughly 1.1 million naive cells.

The sample comprised naive CD8+ T cells from blood, with Jurkat cell RNA spiked in. Indicated subset: FACS-sorted CD8+CD4-CCR7+CD45RA+ naive T cells. This chain uses TRBV7-9 with TRBJ1-6; D is ambiguous. The TCR sequence derives from a human donor in good health. Some libraries in this study had Jurkat cell RNA spiked in. CDR3 DNA sequence: TGTGCCAGCAGCTATGCGGTCGAAGGTTCACCCCTCCACTTT. The encoded protein is CASSYAVEGSPLHF.